The T cell receptor (beta chain) under discussion was sequenced for a study of cytotoxic CD8 clonotypes in ibrutinib-treated CLL. Study summary: Mean per-sample yields comprised around 260,000 productive templates and tens of thousands of productive rearrangements.

Study-wide results and limits: Timing of sampling differed between sustained-remission and progressing patients. Having risen at ibrutinib response, clonality had fallen back toward baseline by progression. Among the clonotypes, public ones were uncommon and contracted or held stable on treatment.

The germline V gene encodes CDR1 LNHDA and CDR2 SQIVND (reference sequence). Trimming cost V 6 bases and J 2 bases, with 14 bases left between them. This CDR3 contains 15 residues. Clones were sequenced by immunoSEQ multiplex PCR, and TCRdb holds only the in-frame ones, with some missing. Of about 310,000 clones in the sample, approximately 80% were seen once. As for this clone: As yet, its antigen is unknown.

This clonotype was sampled from a human donor with chronic lymphocytic leukemia. This specimen consisted of PBMCs, obtained before ibrutinib treatment. The V call is TRBV19, the J call TRBJ1-3; D is possibly TRBD1 (6 bases). CDR3 protein: CASSPNSGAGNTIYF. CDR3 DNA sequence: TGTGCCAGTAGCCCAAACTCAGGGGCTGGAAACACCATATATTTT.